This T cell receptor (beta chain) appears in the sequencing data of a study of blood T cells in healthy people across ages. Turning to the study itself: About one barcoded beta molecule per two T cells was the capture yield of template switching.

Total RNA was isolated from each sample in quantities of at least 5 micrograms. The germline V gene encodes CDR1 SGHAT and CDR2 FQDESV (reference sequence). V was clipped by 5 bases and J by 7 bases, with 18 bases between them. The length of the CDR3 is 15 residues. This clonotype was seen a single time. PCR was performed a second time for 7 to 11 cycles using a sample-barcoded 5' primer and a J-beta primer mix. A template-switch adaptor with 12 random nucleotides tagged each cDNA molecule. The study obtained at least 2.5 million CDR3-containing paired-end reads from every sample. Via MiXCR, TCRdb re-called the 5' RACE reads, giving one row per CDR3 protein. The table has hundreds of thousands of distinct CDR3 sequences, 49% seen once.

This sequence joins TRBV11-1 and TRBJ2-1, with TRBD2 as a possible D gene (5 bases). The source material was blood. This sequence was found in a woman aged 60-75 years in good health. CDR3 in DNA: TGTGCCAGCAGCCAGCAGCGGAGTTACGGGAATGAGCAGTTCTTC. This translates into CASSQQRSYGNEQFF. The full variable domain, in which reference TRBV11-1 and TRBJ2-1 provide the parts outside the CDR3, is EAEVAQSPRYKITEKSQAVAFWCDPISGHATLYWYRQILGQGPELLVQFQDESVVDDSQLPKDRFSAERLKGVDSTLKIQPAELGDSAMYLCASSQQRSYGNEQFFGPGTRLTVL.